This T cell receptor (beta chain) was sequenced in a study of cytomegalovirus exposure and HLA in healthy donors. Study-level findings and limits: Later analysis demonstrated an association between a missense DCLRE1C variant and TCR beta V- and J-gene trimming. Links to common viral pathogens appeared, in a later analysis, for several of the most significant clusters. The authors later found HLA-associated TCR beta chains more clonally expanded than equally common others.

V shed 9 bases and J 4 bases; nucleotides not matched to a gene: 10. Germline V gene data show CDR1 as SNHLY and CDR2 as FYNNEI. The CDR3 is made up of 17 amino acids. PCR used 60 Vbeta primers and 13 Jbeta primers. Repertoires were generated with immunoSEQ multiplex PCR, while TCRdb's copy carries only in-frame clones and drops some. The repertoire has approximately 150,000 clones, approximately 84% of them found once; the top ten carry roughly 7%. Points on this clone: Its specificity is not known.

This rearrangement joins TRBV2 to TRBJ2-3; 16 bases line up with TRBD2. The TCR sequence derives from a woman aged 35 to 49 in good health and CMV-seropositive. The sample taken for sequencing was PBMCs. DNA of the CDR3: TGTGCCAGTCTTGGGGGACTAGCGGGGGGGTCAGCAGATACGCAGTATTTT. Protein: CASLGGLAGGSADTQYF.